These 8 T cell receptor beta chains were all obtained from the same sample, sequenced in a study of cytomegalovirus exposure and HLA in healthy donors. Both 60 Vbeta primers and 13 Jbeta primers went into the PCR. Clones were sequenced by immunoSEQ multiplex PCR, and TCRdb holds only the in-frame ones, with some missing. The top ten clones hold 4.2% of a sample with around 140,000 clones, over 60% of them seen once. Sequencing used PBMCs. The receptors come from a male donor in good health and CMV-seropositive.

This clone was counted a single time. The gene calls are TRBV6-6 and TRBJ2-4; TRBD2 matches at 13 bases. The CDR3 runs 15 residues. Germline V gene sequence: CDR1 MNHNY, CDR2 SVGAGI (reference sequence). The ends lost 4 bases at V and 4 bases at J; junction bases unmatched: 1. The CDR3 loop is CASSSGLAGKNIQYF. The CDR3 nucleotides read TGTGCCAGCAGTTCGGGACTAGCGGGAAAAAACATTCAGTACTTC.

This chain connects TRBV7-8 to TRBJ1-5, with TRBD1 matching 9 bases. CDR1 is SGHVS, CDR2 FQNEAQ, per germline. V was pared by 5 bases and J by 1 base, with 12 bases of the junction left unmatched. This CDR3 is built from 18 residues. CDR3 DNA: TGTGCCAGCAGCCCGTCGGGGACAGGGATAAACAGCAATCAGCCCCAGCATTTT. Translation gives CASSPSGTGINSNQPQHF.

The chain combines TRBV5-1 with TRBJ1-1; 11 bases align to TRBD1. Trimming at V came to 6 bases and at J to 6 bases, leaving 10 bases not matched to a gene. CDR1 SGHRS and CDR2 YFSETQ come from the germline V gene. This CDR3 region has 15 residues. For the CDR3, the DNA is TGCGCCAGCACGTCGGGGACAGGGGGTATCGCTGAAGCTTTCTTT. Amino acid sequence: CASTSGTGGIAEAFF.

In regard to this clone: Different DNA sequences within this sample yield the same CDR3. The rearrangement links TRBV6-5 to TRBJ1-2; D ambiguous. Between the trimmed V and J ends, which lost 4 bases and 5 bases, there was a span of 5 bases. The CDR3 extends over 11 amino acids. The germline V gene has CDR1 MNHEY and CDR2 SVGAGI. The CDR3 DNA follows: TGTGCCAGCAGTTCCGGTTATGGCTACACCTTC. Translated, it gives CASSSGYGYTF.

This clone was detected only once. CDR3 sequence: CATSRDRGTSGDTQYF. CDR3 DNA: TGTGCCACCAGCAGAGATCGGGGTACCTCAGGAGATACGCAGTATTTT. This chain links TRBV15 with TRBJ2-3, with D perhaps TRBD2 (5 bases). The CDR3 contains 16 residues. Germline V gene lookup returns CDR1 LNHNV and CDR2 YYDKDF (reference sequence). V was pared by 0 bases and J by 5 bases, with 15 bases between.

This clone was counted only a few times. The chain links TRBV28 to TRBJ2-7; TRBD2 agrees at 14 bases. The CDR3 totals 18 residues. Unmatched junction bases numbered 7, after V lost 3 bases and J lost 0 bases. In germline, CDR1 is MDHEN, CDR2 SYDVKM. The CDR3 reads CASSFPGLAGVPSYEQYF. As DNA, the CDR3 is TGTGCCAGCAGTTTCCCGGGACTAGCGGGAGTTCCCTCCTACGAGCAGTACTTC.

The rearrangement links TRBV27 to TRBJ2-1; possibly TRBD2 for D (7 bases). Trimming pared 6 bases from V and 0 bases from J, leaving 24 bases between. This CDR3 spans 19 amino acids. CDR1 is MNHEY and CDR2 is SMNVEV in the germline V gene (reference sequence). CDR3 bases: TGTGCCAGCAGCCGGTTGGGGAGGGGGGTTTTTAGCTCCTACAATGAGCAGTTCTTC. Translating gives CASSRLGRGVFSSYNEQFF.

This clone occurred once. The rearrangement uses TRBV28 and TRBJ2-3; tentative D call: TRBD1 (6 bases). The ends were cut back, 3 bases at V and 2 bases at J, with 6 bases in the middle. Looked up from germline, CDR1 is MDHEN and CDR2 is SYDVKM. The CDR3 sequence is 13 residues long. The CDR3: CASSLGATDTQYF. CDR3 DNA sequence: TGTGCCAGCAGTTTGGGGGCCACAGATACGCAGTATTTT.